This T cell receptor beta chain was observed in a study of T cell repertoires in cytomegalovirus infection. Across the whole study: The authors relied on CMV epitopes, both recently identified HLA-C-restricted and well-studied HLA-B-restricted. Shared public TCR beta signatures pointed to both CMV infection and a matching HLA type.

TCRdb reanalysed the reads using MiXCR and keeps one entry per CDR3 protein. This sample has 650,000 to 900,000 distinct CDR3 sequences, with approximately 30% found just once. The CDR3 is 13 amino acids. With V trimmed by 3 bases and J by 8 bases, 3 bases remained unmatched. The V gene's germline CDR1 is LNHDA and CDR2 SQIVND (reference sequence). A remark on this clonotype: Its antigen is as yet unknown.

This sequence joins TRBV19 and TRBJ2-1, with 8 bases aligning to TRBD1. Specimen: cultured CD8+ T cells from PBMCs, collected from culture after CMV antigen stimulation. The sequence derives from a human donor in good health (CMV status not recorded). Some clones in this sample may be carry-over from other donors' samples. CDR3 bases: TGTGCCAGTAGTATGGCAGGGGGCGATGAGCAGTTCTTC. This gives the protein CASSMAGGDEQFF.